This record concerns one T cell receptor beta chain sequence. Its antigen is not identified. The CDR3 has 19 amino acids. The V and J ends lost 7 bases and 2 bases respectively, with 28 bases between them. Looked up from germline, CDR1 is WSHSY and CDR2 is SAAADI. Autoimmune disease history or systemic immunosuppression meant exclusion. This entry comes from a study of OX40 agonist ivuxolimab in advanced cancers. Looking at the study overall: Patients were about 83% male with ages roughly 23 to 79, mean roughly 64. Three patients got partial responses; one had hepatocellular carcinoma and two had cutaneous melanoma. General study results and limits: There were, on average, more expanded clones in CD8+ T cells than in CD4+.

The table came from immunoSEQ multiplex PCR; TCRdb's copy has only in-frame clones and leaves some out. The sample holds about 50,000 clones, more than 70% seen once. The chain couples TRBV10-2 to TRBJ2-3, with D possibly matching TRBD2 (6 bases). Sequencing used CD4+ or CD8+ T cells sorted from blood, obtained in a trial of the OX40 agonist ivuxolimab. The receptor was derived from an adult with an advanced solid tumor such as melanoma, head and neck, liver or kidney cancer. CDR3 sequence (DNA): TGCGCCAGCATGCTAATGGGGGGAGTTGTACTTCCTAACACAGATACGCAGTATTTT. Its protein is CASMLMGGVVLPNTDTQYF.